The entry below gives a single TCR beta chain sequence along with its context. The record originates from a study of shared clonotypes between healthy human individuals. The CDR3 is 13 residues long. Trimming removed 8 bases at V and 5 bases at J, with 14 bases between. Germline V gene data show CDR1 as SNHLY and CDR2 as FYNNEI. Sequenced by immunoSEQ multiplex PCR; TCRdb stores in-frame clones only, minus some. In the table there are 1,400,000 or so clones, just under 99% of which are singletons. Specimen: naive CD4+ T cells sorted from blood. Subset indicated: CD45RA+ positively selected. The receptor was derived from a man aged 30 to 45 in good health. The chain couples TRBV2 to TRBJ2-3; a possible D gene is TRBD1 (6 bases). The CDR3 loop reads CASLKDREDTQYF. CDR3 nucleotides: TGTGCCAGCCTTAAGGACAGAGAAGATACGCAGTATTTT. Based on the CDR3 plus reference TRBV2 and TRBJ2-3, the full variable domain is EPEVTQTPSHQVTQMGQEVILRCVPISNHLYFYWYRQILGQKVEFLVSFYNNEISEKSEIFDDQFSVERPDGSNFTLKIRSTKLEDSAMYFCASLKDREDTQYFGPGTRLTVL.